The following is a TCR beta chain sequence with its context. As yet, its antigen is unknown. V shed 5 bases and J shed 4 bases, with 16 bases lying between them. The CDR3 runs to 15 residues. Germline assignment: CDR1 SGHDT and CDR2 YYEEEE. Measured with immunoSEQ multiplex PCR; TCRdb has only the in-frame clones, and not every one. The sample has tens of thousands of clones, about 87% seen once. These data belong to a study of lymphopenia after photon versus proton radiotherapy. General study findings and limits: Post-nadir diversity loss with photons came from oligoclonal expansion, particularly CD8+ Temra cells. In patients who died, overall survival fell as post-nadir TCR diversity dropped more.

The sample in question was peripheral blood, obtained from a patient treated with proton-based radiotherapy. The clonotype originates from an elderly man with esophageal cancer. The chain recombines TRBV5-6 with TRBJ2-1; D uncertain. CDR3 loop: CASSPNYGTYNEQFF. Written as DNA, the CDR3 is TGTGCCAGCAGTCCCAACTATGGCACATACAATGAGCAGTTCTTC.